This record covers a single T cell receptor (beta chain). Its target is not known. CDR1 is SNHLY, CDR2 FYNNEI, per germline. Trimming shortened V by 6 bases and J by 5 bases, and 19 bases separated the two germline ends. CDR3 length: 15 residues. This sample was taken from a study of T cell responses to AZD1222 COVID-19 vaccine. Sequencing used immunoSEQ multiplex PCR; TCRdb keeps in-frame clones, though not all of them. The sample consists of 150,000 to 200,000 clones, roughly 92% of them appearing once. Findings and limits, study-wide: In a largely white British group with more females than males, clonal diversity was possibly underestimated.

Analyses pooled second doses at about 4 or about 12 weeks. Specimen: peripheral blood, collected 28 days after the second AZD1222 dose. This clonotype was obtained from an adult who received the AZD1222 COVID-19 vaccine. The genes are TRBV2 and TRBJ2-5; D might be TRBD1 (6 bases). The CDR3 DNA reads as TGTGCCAGCAGCGTACAGGGAAATTGGAGGGAGACCCAGTACTTC. The encoded protein is CASSVQGNWRETQYF.